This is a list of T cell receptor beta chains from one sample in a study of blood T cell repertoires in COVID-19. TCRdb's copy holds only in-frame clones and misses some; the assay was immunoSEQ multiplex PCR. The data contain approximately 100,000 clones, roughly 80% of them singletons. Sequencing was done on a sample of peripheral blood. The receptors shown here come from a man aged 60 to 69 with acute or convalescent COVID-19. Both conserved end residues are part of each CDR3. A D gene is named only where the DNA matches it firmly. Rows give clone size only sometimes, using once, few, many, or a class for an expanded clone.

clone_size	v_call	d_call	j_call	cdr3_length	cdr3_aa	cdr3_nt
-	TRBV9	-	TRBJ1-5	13	CASSQTGNQPQHF	TGTGCCAGCAGCCAGACAGGCAATCAGCCCCAGCATTTT
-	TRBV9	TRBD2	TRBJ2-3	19	CASSGPRASGGGGTDTQYF	TGTGCCAGCAGCGGGCCCCGGGCTAGCGGGGGGGGTGGCACAGATACGCAGTATTTT
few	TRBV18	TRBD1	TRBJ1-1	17	CASSPYSDRGGGTEAFF	TGTGCCAGCTCACCGTACTCGGACAGGGGCGGAGGAACTGAAGCTTTCTTT
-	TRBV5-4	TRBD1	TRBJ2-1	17	CASRAGTGGSSYNEQFF	TGTGCCAGCAGGGCCGGGACAGGGGGCAGCTCCTACAATGAGCAGTTCTTC
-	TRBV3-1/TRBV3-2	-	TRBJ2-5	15	CASSAQLTGSETQYF	TGTGCCAGCAGCGCCCAGCTCACAGGGAGTGAGACCCAGTACTTC
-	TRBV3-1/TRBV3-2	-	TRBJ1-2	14	CASSSSEKSYGYTF	TGTGCCAGCAGCTCTAGTGAGAAATCCTATGGCTACACCTTC
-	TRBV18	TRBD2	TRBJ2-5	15	CASSTLSGSGETQYF	TGTGCCAGCTCAACCCTGAGCGGGAGTGGAGAGACCCAGTACTTC
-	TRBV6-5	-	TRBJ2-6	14	CASSPISGANVLTF	TGTGCCAGCAGTCCTATCTCTGGGGCCAACGTCCTGACTTTC
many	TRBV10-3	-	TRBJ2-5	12	CAISEDSRTQYF	TGTGCCATCAGTGAGGACTCGCGGACCCAGTACTTC
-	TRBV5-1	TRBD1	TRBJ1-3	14	CASSSTGAGNTIYF	TGCGCCAGCAGCTCGACAGGGGCTGGAAACACCATATATTTT
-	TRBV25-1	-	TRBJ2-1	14	CASAESRDVNEQFF	TGTGCCAGCGCCGAGTCCAGGGATGTCAATGAGCAGTTCTTC
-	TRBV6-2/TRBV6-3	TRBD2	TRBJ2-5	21	CASSYPDLAGTSGGFVKTQYF	TGTGCCAGCAGTTACCCCGATTTGGCCGGGACTAGCGGGGGGTTCGTGAAGACCCAGTACTTC
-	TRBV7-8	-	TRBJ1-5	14	CASSPPGRNQPQHF	TGTGCCAGCAGCCCCCCAGGTCGCAATCAGCCCCAGCATTTT
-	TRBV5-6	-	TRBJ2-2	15	CASSLQGLGRGELFF	TGTGCCAGCAGCTTGCAGGGTTTGGGCCGCGGGGAGCTGTTTTTT
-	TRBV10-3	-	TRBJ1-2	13	CAISESMDNGYTF	TGTGCCATCAGTGAGTCGATGGACAATGGCTACACCTTC
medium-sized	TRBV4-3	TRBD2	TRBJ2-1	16	CASSPHNGGGVDEQFF	TGCGCCAGCAGCCCCCACAATGGCGGGGGAGTCGATGAGCAGTTCTTC
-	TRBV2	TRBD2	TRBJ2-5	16	CASSESSGRTQETQYF	TGTGCCAGCAGTGAGTCTAGCGGGAGGACTCAAGAGACCCAGTACTTC
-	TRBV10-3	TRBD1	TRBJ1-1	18	CAISWKTGEFFVNTEAFF	TGTGCCATCAGCTGGAAGACAGGGGAGTTTTTCGTGAACACTGAAGCTTTCTTT
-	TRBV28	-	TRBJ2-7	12	CASRGSSYEQYF	TGTGCCAGTAGGGGGAGCTCCTACGAGCAGTACTTC
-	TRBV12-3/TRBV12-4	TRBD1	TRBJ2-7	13	CASRMTGGYEQYF	TGTGCCAGCAGGATGACAGGGGGCTACGAGCAGTACTTC